This is a list of T cell receptor beta chains from one sample in a study of blood T cell repertoires in COVID-19. Using immunoSEQ multiplex PCR, the repertoire was profiled, and TCRdb retains in-frame clones only, with some absent. The sample shows hundreds of thousands of clones, 80% to 90% of them seen only once. The sequenced sample was peripheral blood. The receptors originated from a woman between 45 and 65 years old who had recovered from COVID-19. Each CDR3 is given with its conserved first and last residue. Fields, in order: D gene, J gene, V gene, clone size, CDR3 DNA, CDR3 protein. A D gene is named only where the DNA matches it firmly. Expanded clones are given a class, and other clones once, few, many or no size at all.

D gene: -; J gene: TRBJ1-4; V gene: TRBV19; clone size: -; CDR3 DNA: TGTGCCAGTATGCGGGGGTTCGGAACTAATGAAAAACTGTTTTTT; CDR3 protein: CASMRGFGTNEKLFF
D gene: TRBD1; J gene: TRBJ1-5; V gene: TRBV6-5; clone size: -; CDR3 DNA: TGTGCCAGCAGGGCTGGACAGGGAGGTCAGCCCCAGCATTTT; CDR3 protein: CASRAGQGGQPQHF
D gene: -; J gene: TRBJ2-3; V gene: TRBV3-1/TRBV3-2; clone size: -; CDR3 DNA: TGTGCCAGCAGCCAATTCAGCGTGGATACGCAGTATTTT; CDR3 protein: CASSQFSVDTQYF
D gene: -; J gene: TRBJ1-2; V gene: TRBV3-1/TRBV3-2; clone size: -; CDR3 DNA: TGTGCCAGCAGCCGACAAACGGTCCCTAACTATGGCTACACCTTC; CDR3 protein: CASSRQTVPNYGYTF
D gene: -; J gene: TRBJ2-2; V gene: TRBV6-5; clone size: -; CDR3 DNA: TGTGCCAGCAGTTACGCCCTACCGAACACCGGGGAGCTGTTTTTT; CDR3 protein: CASSYALPNTGELFF
D gene: -; J gene: TRBJ1-1; V gene: TRBV27; clone size: -; CDR3 DNA: TGTGCCAGCAGTTTTGAAGCAGGGTCTTTCGGAAAAGCTTTCTTT; CDR3 protein: CASSFEAGSFGKAFF
D gene: -; J gene: TRBJ1-1; V gene: TRBV2; clone size: -; CDR3 DNA: TGTGCCAGCAATTACAGAAAGAACACTGAAGCTTTCTTT; CDR3 protein: CASNYRKNTEAFF
D gene: -; J gene: TRBJ1-2; V gene: TRBV12-3/TRBV12-4; clone size: -; CDR3 DNA: TGTGCCAGCAGTTTAACTCCCTATGGCTACACCTTC; CDR3 protein: CASSLTPYGYTF
D gene: TRBD1; J gene: TRBJ2-2; V gene: TRBV19; clone size: -; CDR3 DNA: TGTGCCAGTATCGGTAGAAGACAGGGGACCGGGGAGCTGTTTTTT; CDR3 protein: CASIGRRQGTGELFF
D gene: TRBD2; J gene: TRBJ2-3; V gene: TRBV11-1; clone size: -; CDR3 DNA: TGTGCCAGCAGCTTAGTAGCGGGAGTTGATACGCAGTATTTT; CDR3 protein: CASSLVAGVDTQYF
D gene: -; J gene: TRBJ2-1; V gene: TRBV5-1; clone size: -; CDR3 DNA: TGCGCCAGCTACGCTCAGTCCTACAATGAGCAGTTCTTC; CDR3 protein: CASYAQSYNEQFF
D gene: -; J gene: TRBJ1-1; V gene: TRBV18; clone size: once; CDR3 DNA: TGTGCCAGCTCACCTTCTGGGCTCGCAACAAATGAAGCTTTCTTT; CDR3 protein: CASSPSGLATNEAFF
D gene: TRBD2; J gene: TRBJ2-3; V gene: TRBV7-3; clone size: -; CDR3 DNA: TGTGCCAGCAGCCCCAGCCCTTCCATCGGGACTAGGGGTGCAGATACGCAGTATTTT; CDR3 protein: CASSPSPSIGTRGADTQYF
D gene: TRBD2; J gene: TRBJ2-7; V gene: TRBV4-2; clone size: -; CDR3 DNA: TGTGCCAGCAGCCAGACTAGCGGTGCCTACGAGCAGTACTTC; CDR3 protein: CASSQTSGAYEQYF
D gene: TRBD1; J gene: TRBJ2-7; V gene: TRBV6-6; clone size: once; CDR3 DNA: TGTGCCAGCAGCAGGGACAGGGTCCACGAGCAGTACTTC; CDR3 protein: CASSRDRVHEQYF
D gene: -; J gene: TRBJ1-1; V gene: TRBV28; clone size: -; CDR3 DNA: TGTGCCAGCAGTCGGACCACTATAAGTTTCGGTAGGTCGGGGGGAGATGAAGCTTTCTTT; CDR3 protein: CASSRTTISFGRSGGDEAFF
D gene: -; J gene: TRBJ1-5; V gene: TRBV19; clone size: -; CDR3 DNA: TGTGCCAGTAGTGTGGACAGCACCAATCAGCCCCAGCATTTT; CDR3 protein: CASSVDSTNQPQHF
D gene: TRBD2; J gene: TRBJ2-5; V gene: TRBV7-9; clone size: once; CDR3 DNA: TGTGCCAGCAGCTTAGAGCGGGGCCAGACCCAGTACTTC; CDR3 protein: CASSLERGQTQYF
D gene: TRBD2; J gene: TRBJ2-3; V gene: TRBV6-2/TRBV6-3; clone size: -; CDR3 DNA: TGTGCCAGCAGTTTTAAGCGGGGGGCCCCCACAGATACGCAGTATTTT; CDR3 protein: CASSFKRGAPTDTQYF
D gene: -; J gene: TRBJ1-4; V gene: TRBV6-2/TRBV6-3; clone size: once; CDR3 DNA: TGTGCCAGCAGTGATCCAGGGTTCTCAACTAATGAAAAACTGTTTTTT; CDR3 protein: CASSDPGFSTNEKLFF
D gene: TRBD2; J gene: TRBJ2-7; V gene: TRBV19; clone size: -; CDR3 DNA: TGTGCCAGTAGTATGAGGGCTAGCGGGAGAGGCTACGAGCAGTACTTC; CDR3 protein: CASSMRASGRGYEQYF
D gene: -; J gene: TRBJ2-7; V gene: TRBV4-3; clone size: once; CDR3 DNA: TGCGCCAGCAGCCAAGGAACAGGTAACTACGAGCAGTACTTC; CDR3 protein: CASSQGTGNYEQYF
D gene: TRBD1; J gene: TRBJ2-3; V gene: TRBV4-3; clone size: -; CDR3 DNA: TGCGCCAGCAGCCCAGATAAGGGGGCGTATACGCAGTATTTT; CDR3 protein: CASSPDKGAYTQYF
D gene: -; J gene: TRBJ2-1; V gene: TRBV15; clone size: -; CDR3 DNA: TGTGCCACCAGCAGAGACCCTAGCTCTTACAATGAGCAGTTCTTC; CDR3 protein: CATSRDPSSYNEQFF
D gene: -; J gene: TRBJ2-1; V gene: TRBV12-3/TRBV12-4; clone size: -; CDR3 DNA: TGTGCCAGCAGCGTAATGAATGAGCAGTTCTTC; CDR3 protein: CASSVMNEQFF
D gene: -; J gene: TRBJ1-5; V gene: TRBV9; clone size: -; CDR3 DNA: TGTGCCAGCAGCGTCGGGGTAAATCAGCCCCAGCATTTT; CDR3 protein: CASSVGVNQPQHF
D gene: -; J gene: TRBJ2-5; V gene: TRBV27; clone size: -; CDR3 DNA: TGTGCCAGCAGCCATTCAGGGTGGAAAGAGACCCAGTACTTC; CDR3 protein: CASSHSGWKETQYF
D gene: TRBD1; J gene: TRBJ1-2; V gene: TRBV29-1; clone size: -; CDR3 DNA: TGCAGCGTTGTACACGGCGGGACAGACTATGGCTACACCTTC; CDR3 protein: CSVVHGGTDYGYTF
D gene: -; J gene: TRBJ1-1; V gene: TRBV20-1; clone size: -; CDR3 DNA: TGCAGTGCTAGTCACAGGAACACTGAAGCTTTCTTT; CDR3 protein: CSASHRNTEAFF
D gene: -; J gene: TRBJ2-3; V gene: TRBV9; clone size: -; CDR3 DNA: TGTGCCAGCAGCGTAGAGGCTAGCCGCACAGATACGCAGTATTTT; CDR3 protein: CASSVEASRTDTQYF
D gene: TRBD1; J gene: TRBJ2-1; V gene: TRBV7-9; clone size: once; CDR3 DNA: TGTGCCAGCAGCGGGGACAGGAGCTCCTACAATGAGCAGTTCTTC; CDR3 protein: CASSGDRSSYNEQFF
D gene: -; J gene: TRBJ1-1; V gene: TRBV4-2; clone size: -; CDR3 DNA: TGTGCCAGCAGCCAAGATAGTTCAGGGAACACTGAAGCTTTCTTT; CDR3 protein: CASSQDSSGNTEAFF
D gene: TRBD1; J gene: TRBJ1-4; V gene: TRBV24-1; clone size: -; CDR3 DNA: TGTGCCACAAGGGACAGGGATGAAAAACTGTTTTTT; CDR3 protein: CATRDRDEKLFF
D gene: -; J gene: TRBJ1-2; V gene: TRBV28; clone size: -; CDR3 DNA: TGTGCCAGCAGTTCCCAGGGCTCTGGCTCCGGCTACACCTTC; CDR3 protein: CASSSQGSGSGYTF
D gene: -; J gene: TRBJ1-5; V gene: TRBV19; clone size: -; CDR3 DNA: TGTGCCAGTAGTAGAAGCGTAGATTTTAATCAGCCCCAGCATTTT; CDR3 protein: CASSRSVDFNQPQHF
D gene: TRBD1; J gene: TRBJ1-1; V gene: TRBV25-1; clone size: -; CDR3 DNA: TGTGCCAGCAGTGAATATGGGACAGGCTCTGGCACTGAAGCTTTCTTT; CDR3 protein: CASSEYGTGSGTEAFF
D gene: -; J gene: TRBJ2-7; V gene: TRBV9; clone size: -; CDR3 DNA: TGTGCCAGCAGCAAGGGAGGCGAGCAGTACTTC; CDR3 protein: CASSKGGEQYF
D gene: -; J gene: TRBJ2-2; V gene: TRBV28; clone size: -; CDR3 DNA: TGTGCCAGCAGTTTTTATGGTAGGAGGGGGCGACCCGGGGAGCTGTTTTTT; CDR3 protein: CASSFYGRRGRPGELFF
D gene: -; J gene: TRBJ1-1; V gene: TRBV10-3; clone size: -; CDR3 DNA: TGTGCCATCAGTGAGGGGGCGCAGGGGAAGAACACTGAAGCTTTCTTT; CDR3 protein: CAISEGAQGKNTEAFF
D gene: -; J gene: TRBJ1-5; V gene: TRBV15; clone size: -; CDR3 DNA: TGTGCCACCAGCAGAGGGAGGTTGGGCAATCAGCCCCAGCATTTT; CDR3 protein: CATSRGRLGNQPQHF
D gene: TRBD2; J gene: TRBJ2-3; V gene: TRBV7-2; clone size: -; CDR3 DNA: TGTGCCAGCAGCCACAGCGGGAGTGTCACAGATACGCAGTATTTT; CDR3 protein: CASSHSGSVTDTQYF
D gene: TRBD2; J gene: TRBJ2-2; V gene: TRBV5-1; clone size: -; CDR3 DNA: TGCGCCAGCAGGGTGGGGGGGACCACGAACACCGGGGAGCTGTTTTTT; CDR3 protein: CASRVGGTTNTGELFF
D gene: -; J gene: TRBJ2-1; V gene: TRBV6-4; clone size: few; CDR3 DNA: TGTGCCAGCAGTGTTGAGGTTAGGGGGGGCTACAATGAGCAGTTCTTC; CDR3 protein: CASSVEVRGGYNEQFF
D gene: -; J gene: TRBJ2-7; V gene: TRBV7-2; clone size: -; CDR3 DNA: TGTGCCAGCAGCTTACGGCGGGGGCTACTCTACGAGCAGTACTTC; CDR3 protein: CASSLRRGLLYEQYF
D gene: TRBD1; J gene: TRBJ1-6; V gene: TRBV5-6; clone size: -; CDR3 DNA: TGTGCCAGCAGCTTGGATCGACAGGGGAGTTCACCCCTCCACTTT; CDR3 protein: CASSLDRQGSSPLHF
D gene: -; J gene: TRBJ1-5; V gene: TRBV6-6; clone size: -; CDR3 DNA: TGTGCCAGCAGTTACTCCGGAGGAAATCAGCCCCAGCATTTT; CDR3 protein: CASSYSGGNQPQHF
D gene: -; J gene: TRBJ1-1; V gene: TRBV28; clone size: -; CDR3 DNA: TGTGCCAGCATTCGGGGCGGGGTGAACACTGAAGCTTTCTTT; CDR3 protein: CASIRGGVNTEAFF
D gene: -; J gene: TRBJ1-3; V gene: TRBV30; clone size: -; CDR3 DNA: TGTGCCTGGAGTCGGGGGGCTGGAAACACCATATATTTT; CDR3 protein: CAWSRGAGNTIYF
D gene: TRBD1; J gene: TRBJ1-2; V gene: TRBV5-4; clone size: -; CDR3 DNA: TGTGCCAGCAGCTTGGCGGGACAGGGTTTCGATCGGGGCTACACCTTC; CDR3 protein: CASSLAGQGFDRGYTF
D gene: -; J gene: TRBJ2-3; V gene: TRBV5-4; clone size: -; CDR3 DNA: TGTGCCAGCAGCCCCGGACTCCTCACAGATACGCAGTATTTT; CDR3 protein: CASSPGLLTDTQYF
D gene: TRBD1; J gene: TRBJ2-7; V gene: TRBV5-4; clone size: -; CDR3 DNA: TGTGCCAGCAGCTTACAGGGGGCGAGGTACGAGCAGTACTTC; CDR3 protein: CASSLQGARYEQYF
D gene: -; J gene: TRBJ1-4; V gene: TRBV29-1; clone size: -; CDR3 DNA: TGCAGCGCGACACTAACAACTAATGAAAAACTGTTTTTT; CDR3 protein: CSATLTTNEKLFF
D gene: TRBD1; J gene: TRBJ2-4; V gene: TRBV14; clone size: -; CDR3 DNA: TGTGCCAGCAGCCGAACCCTGGCAGGGGGCGGTGATCAGTACTTC; CDR3 protein: CASSRTLAGGGDQYF
D gene: -; J gene: TRBJ1-6; V gene: TRBV7-2; clone size: -; CDR3 DNA: TGTGCCAGCAGCCTCCCTAGGGGGAACTCCTATAATTCACCCCTCCACTTT; CDR3 protein: CASSLPRGNSYNSPLHF